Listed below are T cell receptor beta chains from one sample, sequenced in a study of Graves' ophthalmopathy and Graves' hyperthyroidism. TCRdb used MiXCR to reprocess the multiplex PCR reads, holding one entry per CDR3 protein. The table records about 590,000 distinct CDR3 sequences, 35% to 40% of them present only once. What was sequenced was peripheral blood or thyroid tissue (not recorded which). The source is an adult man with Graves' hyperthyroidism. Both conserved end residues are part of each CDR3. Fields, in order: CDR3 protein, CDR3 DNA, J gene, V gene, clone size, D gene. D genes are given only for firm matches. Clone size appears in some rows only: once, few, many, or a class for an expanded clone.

CDR3aa: CASSAAREQFF
CDR3nt: TGTGCCAGCAGCGCCGCCCGTGAGCAGTTCTTC
j_gene: TRBJ2-1
v_gene: TRBV7-9
abundance: -
d_gene: -

CDR3aa: CASSKGTGPSYEQYF
CDR3nt: TGTGCCAGCAGTAAGGGGACAGGGCCCTCCTACGAGCAGTACTTC
j_gene: TRBJ2-7
v_gene: TRBV6-5
abundance: many
d_gene: TRBD1

CDR3aa: CASSPGKDGYTF
CDR3nt: TGTGCCAGCAGTCCAGGGAAGGATGGCTACACCTTC
j_gene: TRBJ1-2
v_gene: TRBV2
abundance: many
d_gene: -

CDR3aa: CATTIGGSTEAFF
CDR3nt: TGCGCCACCACAATAGGAGGGAGCACTGAAGCTTTCTTT
j_gene: TRBJ1-1
v_gene: TRBV5-1
abundance: many
d_gene: -

CDR3aa: CASSYGRVYEQYF
CDR3nt: TGTGCCAGCAGTTACGGCCGTGTCTACGAGCAGTACTTC
j_gene: TRBJ2-7
v_gene: TRBV6-5
abundance: many
d_gene: -

CDR3aa: CASSKTGVPYEQYF
CDR3nt: TGTGCCAGCAGCAAGACAGGGGTGCCCTACGAGCAGTACTTC
j_gene: TRBJ2-7
v_gene: TRBV27
abundance: -
d_gene: TRBD1

CDR3aa: CSVAGRGGGSYEQYF
CDR3nt: TGCAGCGTCGCGGGGCGAGGGGGGGGTAGCTACGAGCAGTACTTC
j_gene: TRBJ2-7
v_gene: TRBV29-1
abundance: many
d_gene: -

CDR3aa: CSARDPRTGNQPQHF
CDR3nt: TGCAGTGCTAGAGATCCGAGGACAGGCAATCAGCCCCAGCATTTT
j_gene: TRBJ1-5
v_gene: TRBV20-1
abundance: many
d_gene: -

CDR3aa: CSARVLSSTDTQYF
CDR3nt: TGCAGTGCTAGAGTCCTGTCTAGCACAGATACGCAGTATTTT
j_gene: TRBJ2-3
v_gene: TRBV20-1
abundance: few
d_gene: -

CDR3aa: CASSPTGADYGYTF
CDR3nt: TGTGCCAGCAGCCCGACGGGGGCCGACTATGGCTACACCTTC
j_gene: TRBJ1-2
v_gene: TRBV28
abundance: many
d_gene: -

CDR3aa: CSVEGFGLEPTGELFF
CDR3nt: TGCAGCGTTGAAGGCTTTGGGCTAGAGCCCACCGGGGAGCTGTTTTTT
j_gene: TRBJ2-2
v_gene: TRBV29-1
abundance: many
d_gene: -

CDR3aa: CASYPTGTGETQYF
CDR3nt: TGTGCCAGCTATCCGACCGGGACAGGAGAGACCCAGTACTTC
j_gene: TRBJ2-5
v_gene: TRBV6-6
abundance: many
d_gene: TRBD1

CDR3aa: CATSDGQGGIYGYTF
CDR3nt: TGTGCCACCAGTGACGGACAGGGGGGAATCTATGGCTACACCTTC
j_gene: TRBJ1-2
v_gene: TRBV24-1
abundance: -
d_gene: TRBD1

CDR3aa: CASSFGQAKNYGYTF
CDR3nt: TGCGCCAGCAGTTTTGGGCAGGCGAAGAACTATGGCTACACCTTC
j_gene: TRBJ1-2
v_gene: TRBV5-1
abundance: many
d_gene: -

CDR3aa: CASSLVGQTSREQYF
CDR3nt: TGTGCCAGCAGCTTGGTGGGACAGACCTCTAGGGAGCAGTACTTC
j_gene: TRBJ2-7
v_gene: TRBV7-9
abundance: many
d_gene: TRBD1

CDR3aa: CASSPKRGIGVTEAFF
CDR3nt: TGTGCCAGCAGCCCCAAACGGGGGATAGGAGTCACTGAAGCTTTCTTT
j_gene: TRBJ1-1
v_gene: TRBV7-9
abundance: -
d_gene: -

CDR3aa: CASRIAGAHEQYF
CDR3nt: TGTGCCAGCAGGATAGCGGGAGCCCACGAGCAGTACTTC
j_gene: TRBJ2-7
v_gene: TRBV7-2
abundance: many
d_gene: TRBD2

CDR3aa: CASGGGWYGYTF
CDR3nt: TGTGCCAGCGGGGGGGGCTGGTATGGCTACACCTTC
j_gene: TRBJ1-2
v_gene: TRBV12-3/TRBV12-4
abundance: many
d_gene: -

CDR3aa: CASSSRDRENYGYTF
CDR3nt: TGTGCCAGCAGCTCAAGGGACCGCGAAAACTATGGCTACACCTTC
j_gene: TRBJ1-2
v_gene: TRBV7-6
abundance: many
d_gene: -

CDR3aa: CASSARGAFSYEQYF
CDR3nt: TGTGCCAGCAGTGCTAGAGGGGCTTTCTCCTACGAGCAGTACTTC
j_gene: TRBJ2-7
v_gene: TRBV25-1
abundance: -
d_gene: -

CDR3aa: CASSLDTGAGGELFF
CDR3nt: TGTGCCAGCAGTTTAGATACGGGGGCAGGCGGGGAGCTGTTTTTT
j_gene: TRBJ2-2
v_gene: TRBV12-3/TRBV12-4
abundance: many
d_gene: -

CDR3aa: CASSSWRQKNTGELFF
CDR3nt: TGTGCCAGCAGCTCATGGAGACAGAAAAACACCGGGGAGCTGTTTTTT
j_gene: TRBJ2-2
v_gene: TRBV7-2
abundance: -
d_gene: -

CDR3aa: CASSFIGVGGEQHF
CDR3nt: TGTGCCAGCAGCTTTATAGGGGTTGGGGGTGAGCAGCACTTC
j_gene: TRBJ2-7
v_gene: TRBV7-9
abundance: -
d_gene: -

CDR3aa: CTSSFGAYYTF
CDR3nt: TGTACCAGCAGTTTCGGGGCTTACTACACCTTC
j_gene: TRBJ1-2
v_gene: TRBV12-3/TRBV12-4
abundance: once
d_gene: -

CDR3aa: CSARDSGGYYEQYF
CDR3nt: TGCAGTGCTAGAGATTCGGGCGGATACTACGAGCAGTACTTC
j_gene: TRBJ2-7
v_gene: TRBV20-1
abundance: many
d_gene: -

CDR3aa: CASSEGTGVSQPQHF
CDR3nt: TGTGCCAGCAGTGAAGGGACAGGGGTATCACAGCCCCAGCATTTT
j_gene: TRBJ1-5
v_gene: TRBV6-5
abundance: many
d_gene: TRBD1

CDR3aa: CSAVEIGSSYEQYF
CDR3nt: TGCAGTGCTGTTGAGATCGGGAGCTCCTACGAGCAGTACTTC
j_gene: TRBJ2-7
v_gene: TRBV20-1
abundance: many
d_gene: -

CDR3aa: CASRGTSGSRDNEQFF
CDR3nt: TGTGCCAGCAGAGGGACTAGCGGGAGTCGGGACAATGAGCAGTTCTTC
j_gene: TRBJ2-1
v_gene: TRBV7-8
abundance: -
d_gene: TRBD2

CDR3aa: CASSSSPGLAGSGANVLTF
CDR3nt: TGTGCCAGCAGCTCTTCTCCGGGACTAGCGGGCTCTGGGGCCAACGTCCTGACTTTC
j_gene: TRBJ2-6
v_gene: TRBV7-9
abundance: -
d_gene: TRBD2

CDR3aa: CASSPLRQETQYF
CDR3nt: TGTGCCAGCTCACCTTTACGCCAAGAGACCCAGTACTTC
j_gene: TRBJ2-5
v_gene: TRBV18
abundance: -
d_gene: -

CDR3aa: CASSSGSPGELFF
CDR3nt: TGTGCCAGCAGTTCAGGGTCCCCCGGGGAGCTGTTTTTT
j_gene: TRBJ2-2
v_gene: TRBV6-5
abundance: few
d_gene: -

CDR3aa: CASSLRGRGQNYEQYF
CDR3nt: TGTGCCAGCAGCTTGAGGGGGCGCGGGCAAAACTACGAGCAGTACTTC
j_gene: TRBJ2-7
v_gene: TRBV7-2
abundance: -
d_gene: TRBD1

CDR3aa: CASSQEAWSGVSEAFF
CDR3nt: TGCGCCAGCAGCCAAGAAGCTTGGAGTGGTGTATCTGAAGCTTTCTTT
j_gene: TRBJ1-1
v_gene: TRBV5-1
abundance: few
d_gene: -

CDR3aa: CATRLSYEQYF
CDR3nt: TGTGCCACCCGACTCTCCTACGAGCAGTACTTC
j_gene: TRBJ2-7
v_gene: TRBV10-3
abundance: -
d_gene: -

CDR3aa: CASSLVGGGKETQYF
CDR3nt: TGTGCCAGCAGTTTAGTCGGAGGGGGCAAAGAGACCCAGTACTTC
j_gene: TRBJ2-5
v_gene: TRBV12-3/TRBV12-4
abundance: many
d_gene: -

CDR3aa: CASSLGSGTGSSYNSPLHF
CDR3nt: TGTGCCAGCAGCTTGGGTTCCGGGACGGGGAGCTCCTATAATTCACCCCTCCACTTT
j_gene: TRBJ1-6
v_gene: TRBV7-9
abundance: -
d_gene: -

CDR3aa: CASSATGGQADEQYF
CDR3nt: TGTGCCAGCAGCGCCACGGGGGGGCAGGCCGACGAGCAGTACTTC
j_gene: TRBJ2-7
v_gene: TRBV7-6
abundance: -
d_gene: TRBD2

CDR3aa: CASSLVSGGTEAFF
CDR3nt: TGCGCCAGCAGCTTGGTTTCTGGGGGCACTGAAGCTTTCTTT
j_gene: TRBJ1-1
v_gene: TRBV5-1
abundance: many
d_gene: -

CDR3aa: CASSEGGVMNTEAFF
CDR3nt: TGTGCCAGCAGTGAAGGGGGAGTCATGAACACTGAAGCTTTCTTT
j_gene: TRBJ1-1
v_gene: TRBV6-1
abundance: many
d_gene: -

CDR3aa: CASSGSDSTEAFF
CDR3nt: TGTGCCAGCAGTGGCAGCGATAGCACTGAAGCTTTCTTT
j_gene: TRBJ1-1
v_gene: TRBV2
abundance: -
d_gene: -

CDR3aa: CSARDTNQPQHF
CDR3nt: TGCAGTGCTAGAGATACCAATCAGCCCCAGCATTTT
j_gene: TRBJ1-5
v_gene: TRBV20-1
abundance: many
d_gene: -

CDR3aa: CASTTGGTTQYF
CDR3nt: TGTGCCAGCACCACAGGGGGCACGACCCAGTACTTC
j_gene: TRBJ2-5
v_gene: TRBV7-9
abundance: once
d_gene: TRBD1

CDR3aa: CASSAGREVEQFF
CDR3nt: TGTGCCAGCAGTGCAGGGCGGGAGGTTGAGCAGTTCTTC
j_gene: TRBJ2-1
v_gene: TRBV25-1
abundance: -
d_gene: TRBD2

CDR3aa: CASSYTPHYSYGYTF
CDR3nt: TGTGCCAGCAGTTATACCCCTCATTATTCCTATGGCTACACCTTC
j_gene: TRBJ1-2
v_gene: TRBV6-5
abundance: -
d_gene: -

CDR3aa: CASSLGGRGIGSGNTIYF
CDR3nt: TGTGCCAGCAGTTTGGGCGGCCGGGGAATCGGCTCTGGAAACACCATATATTTT
j_gene: TRBJ1-3
v_gene: TRBV12-3/TRBV12-4
abundance: once
d_gene: -

CDR3aa: CASGLVSDRKGGTEAFF
CDR3nt: TGTGCTAGTGGTTTGGTAAGCGATCGGAAGGGCGGCACTGAAGCTTTCTTT
j_gene: TRBJ1-1
v_gene: TRBV9
abundance: once
d_gene: -

CDR3aa: CSLVGARDEQYF
CDR3nt: TGCAGCTTAGTGGGGGCGCGTGACGAGCAGTACTTC
j_gene: TRBJ2-7
v_gene: TRBV29-1
abundance: -
d_gene: -

CDR3aa: CASPPGQGWHSPLHF
CDR3nt: TGTGCCAGCCCCCCGGGACAGGGGTGGCATTCACCCCTCCACTTT
j_gene: TRBJ1-6
v_gene: TRBV11-2
abundance: -
d_gene: TRBD1

CDR3aa: CASSAPPRGQPQHF
CDR3nt: TGTGCCAGTAGTGCACCCCCCAGGGGCCAGCCCCAGCATTTT
j_gene: TRBJ1-5
v_gene: TRBV19
abundance: few
d_gene: -

CDR3aa: CASSARQGQYSNQPQHF
CDR3nt: TGTGCCAGTAGTGCACGACAGGGGCAATATAGCAATCAGCCCCAGCATTTT
j_gene: TRBJ1-5
v_gene: TRBV19
abundance: many
d_gene: TRBD1

CDR3aa: CASSSTETGELFF
CDR3nt: TGTGCCAGCAGTTCGACAGAGACCGGGGAGCTGTTTTTC
j_gene: TRBJ2-2
v_gene: TRBV6-5
abundance: few
d_gene: -

CDR3aa: CASSLKGRSTDTQYF
CDR3nt: TGCGCCAGCAGCTTGAAGGGACGGAGCACAGATACGCAGTATTTT
j_gene: TRBJ2-3
v_gene: TRBV5-1
abundance: -
d_gene: -

CDR3aa: CASSESRGDGYTF
CDR3nt: TGCGCCAGCAGTGAGTCCAGGGGAGATGGCTACACCTTC
j_gene: TRBJ1-2
v_gene: TRBV10-2
abundance: many
d_gene: -

CDR3aa: CAAKREGNQPQHF
CDR3nt: TGTGCCGCCAAGCGGGAGGGGAATCAGCCCCAGCATTTT
j_gene: TRBJ1-5
v_gene: TRBV6-1
abundance: few
d_gene: -

CDR3aa: CASSYGGGSQDSRGNTIYF
CDR3nt: TGCGCCAGCAGCTATGGGGGTGGGTCGCAGGACTCGCGTGGAAACACCATATATTTT
j_gene: TRBJ1-3
v_gene: TRBV5-1
abundance: many
d_gene: -

CDR3aa: CASSYAGQDTEAFF
CDR3nt: TGTGCCAGCAGTTACGCCGGACAGGACACTGAAGCTTTCTTT
j_gene: TRBJ1-1
v_gene: TRBV6-5
abundance: many
d_gene: TRBD1

CDR3aa: CASSFGGTNEKLFF
CDR3nt: TGTGCCAGCAGTTTTGGGGGAACTAATGAAAAACTGTTTTTT
j_gene: TRBJ1-4
v_gene: TRBV12-3/TRBV12-4
abundance: many
d_gene: -